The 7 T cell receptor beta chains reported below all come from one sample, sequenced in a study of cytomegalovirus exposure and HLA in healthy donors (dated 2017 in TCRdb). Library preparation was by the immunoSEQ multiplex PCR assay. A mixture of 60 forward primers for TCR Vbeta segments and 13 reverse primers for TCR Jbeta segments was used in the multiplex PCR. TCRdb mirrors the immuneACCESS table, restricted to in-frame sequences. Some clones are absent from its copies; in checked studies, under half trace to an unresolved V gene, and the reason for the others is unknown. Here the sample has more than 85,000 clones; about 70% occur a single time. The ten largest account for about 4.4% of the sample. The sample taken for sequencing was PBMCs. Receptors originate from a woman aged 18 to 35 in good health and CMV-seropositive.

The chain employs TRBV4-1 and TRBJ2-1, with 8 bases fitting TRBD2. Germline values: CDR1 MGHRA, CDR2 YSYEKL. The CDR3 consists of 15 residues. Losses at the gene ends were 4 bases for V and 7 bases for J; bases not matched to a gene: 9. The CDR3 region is CASSPRGSGTNEQFF. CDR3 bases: TGCGCCAGCAGCCCCCGGGGTAGCGGGACTAATGAGCAGTTCTTC.

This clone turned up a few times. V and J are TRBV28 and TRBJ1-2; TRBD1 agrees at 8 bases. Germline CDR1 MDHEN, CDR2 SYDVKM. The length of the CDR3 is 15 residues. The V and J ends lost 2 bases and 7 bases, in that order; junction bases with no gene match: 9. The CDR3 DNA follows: TGTGCCAGCAGTTTACCCCTGACAGGGGCGGTTGGCTACACCTTC. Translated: CASSLPLTGAVGYTF.

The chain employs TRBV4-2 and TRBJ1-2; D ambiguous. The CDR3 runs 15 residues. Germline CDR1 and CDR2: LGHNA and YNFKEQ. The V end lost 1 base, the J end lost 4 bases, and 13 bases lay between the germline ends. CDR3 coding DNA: TGTGCCAGCAGCCAAGCCCCCGGAGAGCTCTATGGCTACACCTTC. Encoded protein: CASSQAPGELYGYTF.

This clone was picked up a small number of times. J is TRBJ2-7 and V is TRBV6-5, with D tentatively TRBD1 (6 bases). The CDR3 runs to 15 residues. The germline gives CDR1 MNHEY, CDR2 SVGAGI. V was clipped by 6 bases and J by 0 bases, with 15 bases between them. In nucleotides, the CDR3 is TGTGCCAGCAGACCACAGGGCCCCAGCTCCTACGAGCAGTACTTC. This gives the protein CASRPQGPSSYEQYF.

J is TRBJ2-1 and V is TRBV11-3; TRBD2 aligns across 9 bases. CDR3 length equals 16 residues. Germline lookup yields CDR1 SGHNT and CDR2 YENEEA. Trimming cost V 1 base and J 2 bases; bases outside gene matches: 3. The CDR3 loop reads CASSLGAGGPYNEQFF. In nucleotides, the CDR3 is TGTGCCAGCAGCTTAGGGGCGGGAGGGCCCTACAATGAGCAGTTCTTC.

CDR3 amino acids: CASSPSQTVNTEAFF. CDR3 DNA: TGTGCCAGCAGTCCCAGCCAGACAGTGAACACTGAAGCTTTCTTT. The J gene is TRBJ1-1, the V gene TRBV6-6, with D perhaps matching TRBD1 (5 bases). CDR3 size: 15 residues. V was trimmed by 5 bases and J by 0 bases, leaving 13 bases between them. CDR1 MNHNY and CDR2 SVGAGI come from the germline V gene (reference sequence).

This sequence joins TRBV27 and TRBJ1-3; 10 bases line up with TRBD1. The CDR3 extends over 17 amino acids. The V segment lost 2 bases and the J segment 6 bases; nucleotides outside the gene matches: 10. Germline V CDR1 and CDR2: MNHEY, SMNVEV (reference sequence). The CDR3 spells CASSLEWGQGSENTIYF. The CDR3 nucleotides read TGTGCCAGCAGTTTAGAATGGGGACAGGGGTCAGAAAACACCATATATTTT.